This TCR beta chain was profiled in a study of Ad26.COV2.S vaccination and SARS-CoV-2 variants (dated by TCRdb to the early 2020s). A note on the overall study: Vaccine-arm donors came from COV1001, a multicentre, randomized, double-blind, placebo-controlled phase I-IIa trial of Ad26.COV2.S in healthy adults. Ad26.COV2.S was given intramuscularly at 5x10^10 or 1x10^11 viral particles, as a single shot or as two shots 56 days apart. Sequencing of the TCRbeta repertoire served to evaluate the specificity and breadth of SARS-CoV-2-reactive T cell receptors following Ad26.COV2.S vaccination. The TCR-sequenced set comprised roughly 30 samples: approximately 19 Ad26.COV2.S vaccine recipients, 5 placebo recipients and 8 SARS-CoV-2 convalescent individuals. Trial participants were randomized into five groups of five, in which low-dose or high-dose Ad26.COV2.S was given once or twice, or placebo was given on both occasions. Investigators did not know the trial group allocation while performing experiments and assessing outcomes. Here is what the overall study found, with its caveats: Non-spike TCR breadth was comparable between vaccine and placebo recipients, consistent with the vaccine containing only spike. Comparing responses between vaccine doses or regimens was not something the study was powered to do. Ad26.COV2.S recipients had higher spike-specific TCR breadth than placebo recipients (P = 0.0014). The authors noted that the TCR breadth and depth analyses may have underestimated total T cell responses. Substantial breadth of spike-specific CD8+ and CD4+ T cell responses was reported after vaccination.

The CDR1 and CDR2 encoded by the germline V gene are MGHRA and YSYEKL. The CDR3, from cysteine to phenylalanine, totals 14 residues. The CDR3 DNA has 42 bases and is translated from base 1. V and J lose 2 bases and 1 base, and a span of 8 bases separates them. The treatment or condition tag for this specimen amounts to: 15 to 20 received Ad26.COV2.S at low or high dose, single or two shots; roughly five received placebo; per-sample allocation not given. Repertoires of vaccine and placebo recipients were sequenced from samples collected on day 63 after the first injection. In Cohort 1b, 25 or so adults aged 18-55 years were enrolled at a single site in Boston, USA, between 29 July and 7 August 2020. As a vaccine, Ad26.COV2.S was a replication-incompetent adenovirus type 26 vector that expressed a prefusion-stabilized SARS-CoV-2 spike protein derived from the original Wuhan strain. TCRbeta CDR3 regions were sequenced with the immunoSEQ Assay. After extraction, genomic DNA underwent amplification by bias-controlled multiplex PCR, followed by high-throughput sequencing. For the original study's pipeline: To quantify the absolute abundance of each unique TCRbeta CDR3 region, sequences were collapsed and filtered. T cell fraction was estimated by normalizing TCRbeta template counts to usable DNA, which was measured by amplifying reference genes present in all nucleated cells. Repertoire TCRs were annotated as SARS-CoV-2-specific by exact matching of V gene, CDR3 amino acid sequence and J gene to a known reactive TCR set. The reference SARS-CoV-2 TCR set was obtained from MIRA and was filtered for enrichment in COVID-19-positive ImmuneCODE repertoires, whereby public or cross-reactive TCRs were removed. Drawing on the MIRA antigens, annotated TCRs were analysed further at the level of specific ORF or position within ORF. Depth was the summed frequency of annotated unique rearrangements, while breadth was defined as annotated unique rearrangements over total unique productive rearrangements. TCR breadth was compared between groups using two-sided Wilcoxon rank-sum tests. This immuneACCESS table, as held by TCRdb, lists in-frame sequences with V and J called but not all clones. Of the missing ones, under half trace to an unresolved V gene in checked studies; the others have no known cause. That table gives V, J and clone size, and the DNA gave D and trimming. Recorded for this sample are around 320,000 clones; roughly 84% of them occurred a single time. Of the sample, roughly 3.6% falls within the top ten clones.

Concerning this clone itself: Its antigen remains undetermined. Per-base quality was not reported, and no clone a single base away is much larger than it.

In this chain, TRBV4-1 is recombined with TRBJ1-1, and perhaps TRBD1 as D gene, on 5 matching bases. The receptor was isolated from a person between 18 and 60 years old who received the Ad26.COV2.S COVID-19 vaccine or a placebo. Sequenced here: peripheral blood, sampled in a trial of Ad26.COV2.S vaccine versus placebo. The sequenced DNA: TGCGCCAGCAGCCAACCTACAGGGAACACTGAAGCTTTCTTT. It specifies CASSQPTGNTEAFF.